These 11 T cell receptor beta chains originate from one sample sequenced in a study of human T cells and chemical hapten exposure. TCRdb processed the 5' RACE reads anew with MiXCR; each CDR3 protein has one entry. The sample shows about 140,000 distinct CDR3 sequences, approximately 4% of them seen only once. Unseparated into fractions, whole blood served as the source from which total RNA was extracted. These TCRs come from a female donor in good health.

This clonotype was found many times. The rearrangement links TRBV13 to TRBJ2-1; 8 nucleotides line up with TRBD1. This CDR3 has 13 residues. J was trimmed by 10 bases and V by 5 bases; bases with no gene match: 7. Per the germline V gene, CDR1 is PRHDT and CDR2 is FYEKMQ (reference sequence). The CDR3 region is CASSPPDREEQFF. For the CDR3, the DNA is TGTGCCAGCAGCCCCCCGGACAGGGAAGAGCAGTTCTTC.

Ten or more counts support this clonotype. This sequence joins TRBV19 and TRBJ2-1; 7 bases agree with TRBD2. V lost 5 bases, J lost 4 bases, and 2 bases stayed unmatched. CDR1 is LNHDA, CDR2 SQIVND, per germline (reference sequence). The CDR3 totals 13 residues. The CDR3 spells CASSVGGYNEQFF. CDR3 nucleotide sequence: TGTGCCAGTAGTGTCGGGGGGTACAATGAGCAGTTCTTC.

This clonotype came up many times. The chain uses TRBV7-9 and TRBJ2-5; D call uncertain. The V end lost 2 bases, the J end lost 5 bases, and 18 bases lay between the germline ends. The CDR3 sequence is 16 residues long. Per germline, CDR1 SEHNR and CDR2 FQNEAQ (reference sequence). The CDR3 nucleotides are TGTGCCAGCAGCTTACCCGCAGCCTACAGAGGCGAGACCCAGTACTTC. Residues: CASSLPAAYRGETQYF. The variable domain in full, with the rest retrieved from reference TRBV7-9 and TRBJ2-5, is DTGVSQNPRHKITKRGQNVTFRCDPISEHNRLYWYRQTLGQGPEFLTYFQNEAQLEKSRLLSDRFSAERPKGSFSTLEIQRTEQGDSAMYLCASSLPAAYRGETQYFGPGTRLLVL.

There are many counts of this clonotype. One end of the junction is discordant with germline, which a read error may explain. The chain recombines TRBV12-3 or TRBV12-4 with TRBJ2-1, with D perhaps matching TRBD1 (6 bases). The CDR3 runs to 12 residues. CDR3 DNA: TGTGCCAGCAGTTTAGCGGTACAGGGCGAGGTCTTC. This codes for CASSLAVQGEVF.

This clonotype was observed many times. V usage is TRBV13 and J usage is TRBJ1-1, with D possibly being TRBD1 (5 bases). With 1 base removed from V and 5 bases from J, the gap between germline ends came to 8 bases. Germline V lookup: CDR1 PRHDT, CDR2 FYEKMQ (reference sequence). The CDR3 extends over 13 amino acids. The CDR3 DNA reads as TGTGCCAGCAGCTTAGAGGGGCGGACTGAAGCTTTCTTT. It encodes CASSLEGRTEAFF.

Concerning this clonotype itself: Mismatch with germline at one junction end may stem from a read error. The rearrangement links TRBV20-1 to TRBJ1-6; a possible D gene is TRBD1 (6 bases). The CDR3 sequence is 15 residues long. The V gene's germline CDR1 is DFQATT and CDR2 SNEGSKA (reference sequence). Here the CDR3 reads CSARIQGSYNAPLHF. For the CDR3, the DNA is TGCAGTGCTAGGATACAGGGCTCCTATAATGCACCCCTCCACTTT.

The V gene is TRBV27, the J gene TRBJ1-1, with a weak D call TRBD1 (6 bases). Germline V lookup: CDR1 MNHEY, CDR2 SMNVEV (reference sequence). The germline V and J ends were trimmed by 6 bases and 3 bases, with 14 bases remaining between them. This CDR3 comprises 14 residues. The DNA for the CDR3 is TGTGCCAGCAGAATAACAGGGTCGGACACTGAAGCTTTCTTT. Its translation is CASRITGSDTEAFF.

This clonotype was counted between two and nine times. CDR3 sequence: CSVMGSTDTQYF. CDR3 bases: TGCAGTGTAATGGGGAGCACAGATACGCAGTATTTT. The chain recombines TRBV20-1 with TRBJ2-3; D not resolved. The ends were cut back, 7 bases at V and 0 bases at J, with 8 bases in the middle. The germline V gene encodes CDR1 DFQATT and CDR2 SNEGSKA (reference sequence). The length of the CDR3 is 12 residues.

This clonotype has a count of ten or more. This chain uses TRBV6-5 with TRBJ2-2; 7 bases line up with TRBD2. Germline V lookup: CDR1 MNHEY, CDR2 SVGAGI. The CDR3 totals 19 residues. Trimming removed 0 bases from V and 4 bases from J; junction bases left unmatched: 14. The chain's CDR3 is CASSYSLRMGRVGTGELFF. The CDR3 DNA reads TGTGCCAGCAGTTACTCGTTAAGAATGGGGAGGGTGGGCACCGGGGAGCTGTTTTTT.

This clonotype was counted a few times. The V gene is TRBV20-1, the J gene TRBJ1-4, with TRBD1 identical over 9 bases. The V gene's germline CDR1 is DFQATT and CDR2 SNEGSKA (reference sequence). The CDR3 is 17 amino acids. Germline trimming cut 0 bases from V and 4 bases from J; bases unmatched to any gene: 9. For the CDR3, the DNA is TGCAGTGCTAGAGACCCGTCCGGGACAGGGAGTAATGAAAAACTGTTTTTT. Encoded protein: CSARDPSGTGSNEKLFF.

This clonotype was picked up many times. The V and J genes are TRBV10-3 and TRBJ1-2; 11 bases are a match to TRBD1. The length of the CDR3 is 14 residues. J lost 8 bases, V lost 6 bases, and 8 bases had no gene match. Germline CDR1 is ENHRY and CDR2 is SYGVKD. The CDR3 sequence: CAISWDRGTRGYTF. DNA for the CDR3: TGTGCCATCAGCTGGGACAGGGGGACTCGGGGCTACACCTTC.